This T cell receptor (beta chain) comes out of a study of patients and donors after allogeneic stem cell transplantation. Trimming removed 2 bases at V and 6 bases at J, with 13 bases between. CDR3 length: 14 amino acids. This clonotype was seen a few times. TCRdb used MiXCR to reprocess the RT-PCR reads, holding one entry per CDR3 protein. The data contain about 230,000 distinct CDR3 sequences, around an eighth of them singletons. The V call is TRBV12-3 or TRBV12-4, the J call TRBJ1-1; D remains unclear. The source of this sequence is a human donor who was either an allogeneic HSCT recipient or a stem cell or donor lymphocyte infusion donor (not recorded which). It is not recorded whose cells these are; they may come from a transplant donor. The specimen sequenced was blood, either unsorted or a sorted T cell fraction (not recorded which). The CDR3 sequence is CASSLPQPPAEAFF. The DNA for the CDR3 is TGTGCCAGCAGTTTACCTCAGCCGCCGGCTGAAGCTTTCTTT.